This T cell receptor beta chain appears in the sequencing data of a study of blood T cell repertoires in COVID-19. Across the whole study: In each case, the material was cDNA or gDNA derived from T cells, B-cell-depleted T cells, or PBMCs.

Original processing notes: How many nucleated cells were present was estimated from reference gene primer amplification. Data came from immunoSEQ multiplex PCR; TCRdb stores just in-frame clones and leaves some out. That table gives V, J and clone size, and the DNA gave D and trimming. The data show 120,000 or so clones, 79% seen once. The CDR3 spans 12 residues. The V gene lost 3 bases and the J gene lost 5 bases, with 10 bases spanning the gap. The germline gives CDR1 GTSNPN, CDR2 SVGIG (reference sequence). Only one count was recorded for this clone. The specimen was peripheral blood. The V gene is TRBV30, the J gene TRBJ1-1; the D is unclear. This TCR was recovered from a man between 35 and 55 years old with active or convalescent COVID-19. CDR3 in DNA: TGTGCCTGGAGCAAACTCGAGACTGAAGCTTTCTTT. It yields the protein CAWSKLETEAFF.